These 22 T cell receptor beta chains came from one sample sequenced in a study of cytomegalovirus exposure and HLA in healthy donors. The PCR contained 60 Vbeta and 13 Jbeta primers. Using immunoSEQ multiplex PCR, the repertoire was profiled, and TCRdb retains in-frame clones only, with some absent. This sample has about 140,000 clones, with roughly 80% found just once. What was sequenced was PBMCs. The receptors originated from a woman in her forties or fifties in good health and CMV-seronegative.

The V and J genes are TRBV4-1 and TRBJ2-1, with a tentative D call TRBD2 (7 bases). The germline V and J ends were trimmed by 5 bases and 8 bases, with 22 bases remaining between them. The CDR3 length is 16 residues. The V gene's germline CDR1 is MGHRA and CDR2 YSYEKL. Here the CDR3 reads CASSSETSRGAYEQFF. The CDR3 DNA sequence: TGCGCCAGCAGCAGCGAAACTAGCCGGGGGGCCTATGAGCAGTTCTTC.

The chain joins TRBV28 to TRBJ1-5; 10 positions agree with TRBD1. Trimming took 7 bases from V and 2 from J; bases not matched to a gene: 11. The CDR3 is 17 residues long. Germline-derived CDR1 and CDR2 are MDHEN and SYDVKM. CDR3 in DNA: TGTGCCAGCACCCGAGGGACAGGGGAGGCGCGCAATCAGCCCCAGCATTTT. The encoded protein is CASTRGTGEARNQPQHF.

This clone was detected ten times or more. The genes are TRBV2 and TRBJ2-7; 12 nucleotides line up with TRBD2. This CDR3 is 15 amino acids long. Losses at the gene ends were 8 bases for V and 0 bases for J; bases not matched to a gene: 5. In germline, CDR1 is SNHLY, CDR2 FYNNEI. In nucleotides, the CDR3 is TGTGCCAGCCAACTAGCGGGGGGAAGCTCCTACGAGCAGTACTTC. Translated: CASQLAGGSSYEQYF.

The chain joins TRBV7-9 to TRBJ2-1; 12 bases map to TRBD1. Germline V gene lookup returns CDR1 SEHNR and CDR2 FQNEAQ (reference sequence). The CDR3 is 16 amino acids. The CDR3 region is CAAGTGGSRIYNEQFF. In DNA form, the CDR3 reads TGTGCAGCCGGGACAGGGGGCTCGAGGATCTACAATGAGCAGTTCTTC.

This chain connects TRBV5-5 to TRBJ2-7, with TRBD2 matching over 7 bases. This CDR3 has 14 amino acids. V dropped 4 bases and J dropped 6; count of bases not matched to a gene: 10. Germline CDR1 is SGHKS and CDR2 is YYEKEE (reference sequence). CDR3 sequence (DNA): TGTGCCAGCAGCATCGGACTAGGTCTCTCCGAGCAGTACTTC. Translated, it gives CASSIGLGLSEQYF.

This chain connects TRBV14 to TRBJ1-3; TRBD1 matches at 8 bases. The germline gives CDR1 SGHDN, CDR2 FVKESK. The CDR3 has 16 amino acids. V shed 6 bases and J 4 bases; nucleotides not matched to a gene: 11. CDR3 sequence (DNA): TGTGCCAGCAGTCGCGTTCAGGGGGCTTACGGAAACACCATATATTTT. Amino acids: CASSRVQGAYGNTIYF.

The J gene is TRBJ2-7, the V gene TRBV4-1, with D perhaps matching TRBD2 (6 bases). Germline lookup yields CDR1 MGHRA and CDR2 YSYEKL. CDR3 length equals 14 residues. V lost 1 base and J 5 bases, leaving 12 bases between the germline ends. CDR3 nucleotides: TGCGCCAGCAGCCAAGGGGGAGGCCCCCACGAGCAGTACTTC. It codes for CASSQGGGPHEQYF.

The rearrangement links TRBV2 to TRBJ1-1, with D possibly matching TRBD1 (5 bases). CDR1 is SNHLY, CDR2 FYNNEI, per germline. The germline V and J ends were trimmed by 6 bases and 1 base, with 12 bases remaining between them. This CDR3 has 14 residues. DNA for the CDR3: TGTGCCAGCAGCCCTGGGACTGCGAACACTGAAGCTTTCTTT. This translates into CASSPGTANTEAFF.

The V call is TRBV5-4, the J call TRBJ2-7, with 7 positions matching TRBD2. This CDR3 spans 14 amino acids. Germline V gives CDR1 SGHNT, CDR2 YYREEE (reference sequence). V was clipped by 6 bases and J by 4 bases; unmatched bases: 10. The CDR3 here is CASIYMGGGYEQYF. The CDR3 DNA is TGTGCCAGCATCTATATGGGCGGGGGTTACGAGCAGTACTTC.

The chain joins TRBV4-3 to TRBJ2-3; perhaps TRBD1 as D (5 bases). Germline V CDR1 and CDR2: LGHNA, YSLEER. The CDR3 loop spans 17 amino acids. V lost 0 bases, J lost 0 bases, and 13 bases lay in between. The DNA of the CDR3 is TGCGCCAGCAGCCAAGAATTGACAGCTACTAGCACAGATACGCAGTATTTT. Translation gives CASSQELTATSTDTQYF.

The V call is TRBV6-6, the J call TRBJ2-5; 7 positions match TRBD1. With V trimmed by 6 bases and J by 4 bases, 14 bases remained unmatched. CDR3 length: 16 residues. Germline loops: CDR1 MNHNY, CDR2 SVGAGI (reference sequence). CDR3 loop: CASRPAGTDKRETQYF. For the CDR3, the DNA is TGTGCCAGCAGGCCAGCCGGGACAGACAAGCGAGAGACCCAGTACTTC.

This chain connects TRBV4-1 to TRBJ2-5, with D maybe TRBD2 (6 bases). CDR1 is MGHRA, CDR2 YSYEKL, per germline. This CDR3 comprises 19 residues. Trimming took off 4 bases at V and 3 bases at J, with 27 bases between the two ends. CDR3 loop: CASSRGDYLGGSPKETQYF. The CDR3 region has the DNA TGCGCCAGCAGCCGGGGAGATTACCTGGGGGGATCCCCCAAAGAGACCCAGTACTTC.

The genes are TRBV27 and TRBJ2-1, with 11 bases that match TRBD2. The germline CDR1 and CDR2 sequences are MNHEY and SMNVEV (reference sequence). With V trimmed by 3 bases and J by 15 bases, 13 bases remained unmatched. The length of the CDR3 is 15 residues. CDR3 protein: CASSFGLAGGQSWFF. CDR3 bases: TGTGCCAGCAGTTTTGGGCTAGCGGGGGGTCAGTCCTGGTTCTTC.

The rearrangement uses TRBV11-2 and TRBJ1-1, with 7 positions matching TRBD1. The V and J ends lost 8 bases and 5 bases, in that order; junction bases with no gene match: 11. Germline CDR1 reads SGHAT; CDR2 reads FQNNGV. This CDR3 is built from 14 residues. The CDR3 DNA is TGTGCCAGCGGACGAGAGGGGGCGATGACTGAAGCTTTCTTT. Translation gives CASGREGAMTEAFF.

The chain is built from TRBV7-9 and TRBJ2-3; D gene uncertain. V shed 6 bases and J shed 5 bases, with 6 bases lying between them. The CDR3 is 11 residues long. CDR1 and CDR2 from the germline V gene are SEHNR and FQNEAQ (reference sequence). As DNA, the CDR3 is TGTGCCAGCAGACCTAAAGATACGCAGTATTTT. The encoded protein is CASRPKDTQYF.

The chain's CDR3 is CASRGGQGLYNEQFF. As DNA, the CDR3 is TGTGCCAGCAGGGGGGGACAGGGTCTCTACAATGAGCAGTTCTTC. V and J are TRBV6-1 and TRBJ2-1, with 9 nucleotides matching TRBD1. CDR3 length: 15 residues. Germline V gene data show CDR1 as MNHNS and CDR2 as SASEGT. The ends lost 6 bases at V and 3 bases at J; junction bases unmatched: 6.

The gene calls are TRBV6-5 and TRBJ1-1; 8 nucleotides align to TRBD1. Germline values: CDR1 MNHEY, CDR2 SVGAGI. The V and J ends lost 6 bases and 3 bases, in that order; junction bases with no gene match: 6. This CDR3 region has 14 residues. The CDR3 sequence is CASRPRQGHTEAFF. CDR3 nucleotide sequence: TGTGCCAGCAGACCCCGACAGGGGCACACTGAAGCTTTCTTT.

The J gene is TRBJ2-3, the V gene TRBV6-4, with TRBD1 matching over 9 bases. Germline V gene data show CDR1 as MRHNA and CDR2 as SNTAGT. V dropped 3 bases and J dropped 2; count of bases not matched to a gene: 3. CDR3 length: 15 residues. CDR3: CASSEGQGHTDTQYF. Here the CDR3 DNA reads TGTGCCAGCAGTGAGGGACAGGGTCACACAGATACGCAGTATTTT.

V is TRBV5-1 and J is TRBJ2-7; the D gene is possibly TRBD2 (5 bases). In germline, CDR1 is SGHRS, CDR2 YFSETQ. Trimming removed 0 bases from V and 2 bases from J, with 9 bases in between. The CDR3 has 14 residues. The CDR3 bases are TGCGCCAGCAGCTTGGGACTACCACCCTACGAGCAGTACTTC. Protein product: CASSLGLPPYEQYF.

The chain carries TRBV19 and TRBJ1-3, with D unresolved. Germline loops: CDR1 LNHDA, CDR2 SQIVND (reference sequence). Trimming left V 3 bases short and J 0 bases short, with 9 bases between. This CDR3 comprises 15 residues. CDR3 sequence: CASSIGALSGNTIYF. The CDR3 DNA is TGTGCCAGTAGTATCGGAGCCCTCTCTGGAAACACCATATATTTT.

V gene TRBV15 combines with J gene TRBJ1-5; 7 bases fit TRBD1. The CDR3 contains 15 residues. Germline values: CDR1 LNHNV, CDR2 YYDKDF (reference sequence). V shed 0 bases, J shed 6 bases, and the junction held 5 bases outside the gene matches. CDR3: CATSRERGGLQPQHF. The CDR3 DNA is TGTGCCACCAGCAGAGAGCGAGGGGGCCTTCAGCCCCAGCATTTT.

The J gene is TRBJ2-7, the V gene TRBV7-3; 8 nucleotides agree with TRBD1. V shed 5 bases and J 6 bases; nucleotides not matched to a gene: 9. Looked up from germline, CDR1 is SGHTA and CDR2 is FQGTGA. The CDR3 runs 14 residues. CDR3 sequence: CASSRDRNTREQYF. The CDR3 nucleotides read TGTGCCAGCAGCAGGGACAGGAATACTCGCGAGCAGTACTTC. The whole variable domain, filled in from reference TRBV7-3 and TRBJ2-7, reads GAGVSQTPSNKVTEKGKYVELRCDPISGHTALYWYRQSLGQGPEFLIYFQGTGAADDSGLPNDRFFAVRPEGSVSTLKIQRTERGDSAVYLCASSRDRNTREQYFGPGTRLTVT.